Listed here are 26 T cell receptor beta chains from one sample, sequenced in a study of blood T cell repertoires in COVID-19. Clones were sequenced by immunoSEQ multiplex PCR, and TCRdb holds only the in-frame ones, with some missing. The table includes roughly 290,000 clones, 75% to 90% detected once. Sequencing input: peripheral blood. The receptors originated from a woman in her 30s who had recovered from COVID-19.

V and J are TRBV2 and TRBJ2-3; D gene ambiguous. The CDR3 spans 14 residues. CDR1 is SNHLY and CDR2 is FYNNEI in the germline V gene. Trimming took 5 bases from V and 1 from J, leaving 10 bases between them. In DNA, the CDR3 is TGTGCCAGCAGTAAGACCCAGGGCACAGATACGCAGTATTTT. Translating it yields CASSKTQGTDTQYF.

The chain is built from TRBV2 and TRBJ2-3; a weak D match, TRBD2 (5 bases). CDR1 and CDR2 (germline): SNHLY, FYNNEI. V lost 6 bases and J 1 base, leaving 8 bases between the germline ends. The length of the CDR3 is 13 residues. For the CDR3, the DNA is TGTGCCAGCAGGCCGAGGGGCACAGATACGCAGTATTTT. It translates to CASRPRGTDTQYF.

This clone occurred a few times. This rearrangement joins TRBV2 to TRBJ2-2, with TRBD1 matching over 7 bases. CDR3 length: 14 residues. The J segment lost 2 bases and the V segment lost 5 bases, leaving 2 bases of the junction unmatched. Germline CDR1 and CDR2: SNHLY and FYNNEI. The CDR3 coding sequence is TGTGCCAGCAGTTGGACAGGCAACACCGGGGAGCTGTTTTTT. This translates into CASSWTGNTGELFF.

The chain links TRBV5-1 to TRBJ2-3; 7 positions match TRBD1. The CDR3 sequence is 14 residues long. Germline lookup yields CDR1 SGHRS and CDR2 YFSETQ. V lost 7 bases, J lost 2 bases, and 7 bases stayed unmatched. For the CDR3, the DNA is TGCGCCAGCCTTCGGGACAGAGACACAGATACGCAGTATTTT. Its translation: CASLRDRDTDTQYF. The full variable domain, with the rest looked up from reference TRBV5-1 and TRBJ2-3, is KAGVTQTPRYLIKTRGQQVTLSCSPISGHRSVSWYQQTPGQGLQFLFEYFSETQRNKGNFPGRFSGRQFSNSRSEMNVSTLELGDSALYLCASLRDRDTDTQYFGPGTRLTVL.

The chain recombines TRBV27 with TRBJ1-2; TRBD1 aligns across 7 bases. J lost 2 bases, V lost 6 bases, and 3 bases had no gene match. Per germline, CDR1 MNHEY and CDR2 SMNVEV (reference sequence). CDR3 length equals 13 residues. CDR3 sequence: CASRKGANYGYTF. CDR3 nucleotide sequence: TGTGCCAGCAGAAAGGGGGCCAACTATGGCTACACCTTC.

This chain joins TRBV18 and TRBJ2-5; the match to TRBD2 covers 13 bases. CDR3 length equals 16 residues. Germline trimming cut 6 bases from V and 4 bases from J; bases unmatched to any gene: 8. Germline V gene lookup returns CDR1 KGHSH and CDR2 LQKENI. CDR3 bases: TGTGCCAGCTCCTTGTGGACTAGCGGGGGCGGAGAGACCCAGTACTTC. Protein: CASSLWTSGGGETQYF.

The chain recombines TRBV18 with TRBJ2-3, with D perhaps matching TRBD2 (6 bases). The V gene lost 8 bases and the J gene lost 4 bases, with 13 bases spanning the gap. CDR1 KGHSH and CDR2 LQKENI come from the germline V gene. The CDR3 has 13 residues. The CDR3 sequence is CASRLGGADTQYF. In DNA, the CDR3 is TGTGCCAGCCGCTTAGGAGGGGCAGATACGCAGTATTTT.

This chain uses TRBV30 with TRBJ1-6, with D maybe TRBD1 (5 bases). The CDR3 is 12 residues long. The germline V gene encodes CDR1 GTSNPN and CDR2 SVGIG (reference sequence). V gave up 5 bases and J gave up 11 bases, with 13 bases separating them. The CDR3 nucleotides are TGTGCCTGGGCCTTAGGGGTTCCACCCCTCCACTTT. Its translation is CAWALGVPPLHF. Full variable domain (remainder filled in from reference TRBV30 and TRBJ1-6): SQTIHQWPATLVQPVGSPLSLECTVEGTSNPNLYWYRQAAGRGLQLLFYSVGIGQISSEVPQNLSASRPQDRQFILSSKKLLLSDSGFYLCAWALGVPPLHFGNGTRLTVT.

This sequence joins TRBV7-6 and TRBJ2-1; 8 positions match TRBD2. The CDR3 extends over 15 amino acids. Losses at the gene ends were 8 bases for V and 2 bases for J; bases not matched to a gene: 8. Germline V CDR1 and CDR2: SGHVS, FNYEAQ. The CDR3 nucleotides read TGTGCCAGCGAGGAGCGGGGGACTCCCTACAATGAGCAGTTCTTC. The encoded protein is CASEERGTPYNEQFF.

J is TRBJ1-2 and V is TRBV19; weak D call: TRBD1 (5 bases). Germline loops: CDR1 LNHDA, CDR2 SQIVND (reference sequence). Trimming stripped 3 bases from V and 13 bases from J, with 21 bases between. The CDR3 covers 14 residues. CDR3 in DNA: TGTGCCAGTAGTATTCGGAGTGGGGCAATATCTTCCACCTTC. Amino acid sequence: CASSIRSGAISSTF. The full variable domain, with the rest looked up from reference TRBV19 and TRBJ1-2, is DGGITQSPKYLFRKEGQNVTLSCEQNLNHDAMYWYRQDPGQGLRLIYYSQIVNDFQKGDIAEGYSVSREKKESFPLTVTSAQKNPTAFYLCASSIRSGAISSTFGSGTRLTVV.

The chain recombines TRBV19 with TRBJ1-3; no firm D call. This CDR3 comprises 15 residues. Germline V CDR1 and CDR2: LNHDA, SQIVND (reference sequence). V lost 3 bases and J 2 bases, leaving 11 bases between the germline ends. CDR3 nucleotide sequence: TGTGCCAGTAGTATTTGGGGAGCAGCTGGAAACACCATATATTTT. Amino acid sequence: CASSIWGAAGNTIYF. Drawing the rest from reference TRBV19 and TRBJ1-3, the complete variable domain is DGGITQSPKYLFRKEGQNVTLSCEQNLNHDAMYWYRQDPGQGLRLIYYSQIVNDFQKGDIAEGYSVSREKKESFPLTVTSAQKNPTAFYLCASSIWGAAGNTIYFGEGSWLTVV.

This clone has only one observation. The rearrangement links TRBV2 to TRBJ2-5; D call uncertain. CDR3 size: 15 residues. With 4 bases removed from V and 2 bases from J, the gap between germline ends came to 14 bases. Germline V lookup: CDR1 SNHLY, CDR2 FYNNEI. The CDR3 protein is CASSVDLAAQETQYF. For the CDR3, the DNA is TGTGCCAGCAGTGTAGATCTGGCGGCACAAGAGACCCAGTACTTC.

The chain recombines TRBV18 with TRBJ1-2; tentative D call: TRBD1 (5 bases). The germline V and J ends were trimmed by 3 bases and 4 bases, with 18 bases remaining between them. CDR3 size: 16 residues. The germline CDR1 and CDR2 sequences are KGHSH and LQKENI. In nucleotides, the CDR3 is TGTGCCAGCTCACCTAATCAGGGAATATCCTCCTATGGCTACACCTTC. Encoded protein: CASSPNQGISSYGYTF.

The gene calls are TRBV9 and TRBJ2-7; 10 bases agree with TRBD2. CDR3 length: 14 amino acids. Germline lookup yields CDR1 SGDLS and CDR2 YYNGEE. V was pared by 7 bases and J by 5 bases, with 9 bases of the junction left unmatched. This chain's CDR3 is CASATSGTPHEQYF. CDR3 bases: TGTGCCAGCGCTACTAGCGGGACCCCGCACGAGCAGTACTTC. Drawing the rest from reference TRBV9 and TRBJ2-7, the complete variable domain is DSGVTQTPKHLITATGQRVTLRCSPRSGDLSVYWYQQSLDQGLQFLIQYYNGEERAKGNILERFSAQQFPDLHSELNLSSLELGDSALYFCASATSGTPHEQYFGPGTRLTVT.

The J gene is TRBJ2-7, the V gene TRBV7-2; TRBD1 might be the D (5 bases). Trimming took off 7 bases at V and 2 bases at J, with 15 bases between the two ends. Germline CDR1 is SGHTA and CDR2 is FQGNSA. This CDR3 has 14 residues. The CDR3 DNA is TGTGCCAGCACCCTAGGTTGGGGCCCCTACGAGCAGTACTTC. The encoded protein is CASTLGWGPYEQYF.

This rearrangement joins TRBV24-1 to TRBJ2-7; the match to TRBD2 covers 8 bases. CDR3 length: 13 residues. J was trimmed by 0 bases and V by 9 bases; bases with no gene match: 3. CDR1 and CDR2 from the germline V gene are KGHDR and SFDVKD. Here the CDR3 DNA reads TGTGCCACCCAAAGCGGGAGCTCCTACGAGCAGTACTTC. Amino acids: CATQSGSSYEQYF.

This chain joins TRBV3-1 (or the pseudogene TRBV3-2) and TRBJ1-1; TRBD1 matches at 9 bases. V shed 11 bases, J shed 11 bases, and the junction held 6 bases outside the gene matches. CDR3 length equals 10 residues. Per germline, CDR1 LGHDT and CDR2 YNNKEL (reference sequence). DNA for the CDR3: TGTGCCGCGGGGGACAGGGATGCTTTCTTT. Protein product: CAAGDRDAFF.

This clone was detected only a few times. V and J are TRBV5-1 and TRBJ1-5, with TRBD1 as a possible D gene (5 bases). The CDR3 sequence is 15 residues long. Trimming pared 0 bases from V and 5 bases from J, leaving 12 bases between. Germline loops: CDR1 SGHRS, CDR2 YFSETQ. CDR3 nucleotide sequence: TGCGCCAGCAGCTTGGCGGGGGACCGTTATCAGCCCCAGCATTTT. This codes for CASSLAGDRYQPQHF. The variable domain in full, completed from reference TRBV5-1 and TRBJ1-5, reads KAGVTQTPRYLIKTRGQQVTLSCSPISGHRSVSWYQQTPGQGLQFLFEYFSETQRNKGNFPGRFSGRQFSNSRSEMNVSTLELGDSALYLCASSLAGDRYQPQHFGDGTRLSIL.

The V and J genes are TRBV28 and TRBJ2-7, with unresolved D. This CDR3 comprises 14 residues. Germline lookup yields CDR1 MDHEN and CDR2 SYDVKM. V dropped 3 bases and J dropped 2 bases, with 11 bases sitting between them. CDR3 sequence: CASSLTGQPYEQYF. The CDR3 DNA reads TGTGCCAGCAGTTTGACGGGTCAGCCCTACGAGCAGTACTTC.

This chain links TRBV19 with TRBJ1-5, with a weak D call TRBD1 (6 bases). CDR3 length: 15 residues. Germline CDR1 LNHDA, CDR2 SQIVND (reference sequence). The germline V and J ends were trimmed by 4 bases and 4 bases, with 14 bases remaining between them. CDR3: CASSKGDGPNQPQHF. CDR3 nucleotides: TGTGCCAGTAGTAAGGGGGACGGCCCAAATCAGCCCCAGCATTTT.

The chain joins TRBV5-1 to TRBJ1-1; D might be TRBD1 (5 bases). This CDR3 contains 13 residues. Trimming removed 7 bases from V and 2 bases from J, with 12 bases in between. Looked up from germline, CDR1 is SGHRS and CDR2 is YFSETQ. The CDR3 region is CASQAGLNTEAFF. CDR3 sequence (DNA): TGCGCCAGCCAGGCGGGACTTAACACTGAAGCTTTCTTT.

The chain links TRBV27 to TRBJ2-1; perhaps TRBD2 as D (5 bases). Between the trimmed V and J ends, which lost 5 bases and 9 bases, there was a span of 17 bases. CDR1 and CDR2 (germline): MNHEY, SMNVEV (reference sequence). The CDR3 spans 14 residues. CDR3 sequence reads: CASSPLGAGSEQFF. CDR3 coding DNA: TGTGCCAGCAGTCCCCTGGGAGCAGGAAGTGAGCAGTTCTTC.

This rearrangement joins TRBV7-3 to TRBJ2-1, with D tentatively TRBD2 (5 bases). CDR3 length equals 16 residues. Trimming pared 1 base from V and 0 bases from J, leaving 10 bases between. Looked up from germline, CDR1 is SGHTA and CDR2 is FQGTGA. The DNA for the CDR3 is TGTGCCAGCAGCTTAATTAGTGGAGGCTCCTACAATGAGCAGTTCTTC. It translates to CASSLISGGSYNEQFF.

CDR3 sequence reads: CASSLGGNTEAFF. CDR3 coding DNA: TGTGCCAGCAGTTTGGGGGGGAACACTGAAGCTTTCTTT. V is TRBV12-3 or TRBV12-4 and J is TRBJ1-1, with D possibly being TRBD1 (5 bases). The CDR3 sequence is 13 residues long. Trimming pared 3 bases from V and 1 base from J, leaving 6 bases between.

A few counts support this clone. This rearrangement joins TRBV5-5 to TRBJ2-7; D call uncertain. Trimming left V 0 bases short and J 5 bases short, with 9 bases between. From germline, CDR1 is SGHKS and CDR2 YYEKEE (reference sequence). This CDR3 is built from 13 residues. The DNA of the CDR3 is TGTGCCAGCAGCTTGGTGTGGCTAGACGAGCAGTACTTC. It yields the protein CASSLVWLDEQYF.

This clone was seen just once. The chain uses TRBV5-5 and TRBJ2-7; 7 positions match TRBD1. Per the germline V gene, CDR1 is SGHKS and CDR2 is YYEKEE (reference sequence). Trimming at V came to 4 bases and at J to 3 bases, leaving 1 base not matched to a gene. The CDR3 covers 12 residues. CDR3 sequence (DNA): TGTGCCAGCAGCCCAGGGGGCTACGAGCAGTACTTC. Translated, it gives CASSPGGYEQYF. The full variable domain, completed using reference TRBV5-5 and TRBJ2-7, is DAGVTQSPTHLIKTRGQQVTLRCSPISGHKSVSWYQQVLGQGPQFIFQYYEKEERGRGNFPDRFSARQFPNYSSELNVNALLLGDSALYLCASSPGGYEQYFGPGTRLTVT.